This TCR beta chain was retrieved from a study of blood T cell repertoires in COVID-19. Germline lookup yields CDR1 SNHLY and CDR2 FYNNEI. The CDR3 covers 13 residues. V trimming: 4 bases; J trimming: 6 bases; junction bases outside the gene matches: 0. Clones were read by immunoSEQ multiplex PCR, and TCRdb kept only the in-frame ones, dropping some. Seen here are approximately 190,000 clones, 80% to 85% observed once, and the top ten hold approximately 19%. This TCR came from a human donor in a cohort sampled during active COVID-19. The chain employs TRBV2 and TRBJ2-2; 9 bases match TRBD1. The sample taken for sequencing was peripheral blood. This CDR3 is CASSGQGAGELFF. CDR3 DNA: TGTGCCAGCAGTGGACAGGGGGCCGGGGAGCTGTTTTTT.